Shown below are 14 T cell receptor beta chains from a single sample sequenced in a study of human T cells and chemical hapten exposure. The time point was: pre-sensitization, week 0. Specified treatment: therapeutic diphenylcyclopropenone sensitization with weekly scalp DPC. TCRdb re-called the RACE reads through MiXCR, storing one row per CDR3 protein. Here the sample spans about 380,000 distinct CDR3 sequences, roughly 4.6% being singletons. This material consisted of whole blood, taken in connection with sensitization to the hapten diphenylcyclopropenone (DPC). The source of these receptors is a woman in her fifties or sixties with alopecia areata. Some clones in this sample may be carry-over from other donors' samples.

About this clonotype: One base away lies a much larger clone, so this may be a sequencing read error. The chain has TRBV10-1 and TRBJ2-7; D uncertain. Germline V lookup: CDR1 WNHNN, CDR2 SYGVQD (reference sequence). The CDR3 sequence is 14 residues long. CDR3 amino acids: CASSELPRQGERYF. CDR3 DNA: TGCGCCAGCAGTGAGCTACCGCGTCAAGGCGAGCGGTACTTC.

The CDR3 coding sequence is TGTGCCTGGAGCTTCCGGTACACTGAAGCTTTCTTT. Translating it yields CAWSFRYTEAFF. The rearrangement uses TRBV30 and TRBJ1-1; unclear D gene. Germline-derived CDR1 and CDR2 are GTSNPN and SVGIG (reference sequence). V dropped 3 bases and J dropped 3 bases, with 8 bases sitting between them. The CDR3 is 12 amino acids.

This clonotype came up many times. The chain employs TRBV7-2 and TRBJ1-5; no clear D gene. Trimming removed 0 bases at V and 6 bases at J, with 3 bases between. The CDR3 length is 12 residues. CDR1 is SGHTA, CDR2 FQGNSA, per germline. This CDR3 is CASSLAGQPQHF. CDR3 nucleotide sequence: TGTGCCAGCAGCTTAGCGGGTCAGCCCCAGCATTTT.

The V gene is TRBV4-2, the J gene TRBJ2-7; D may be TRBD2 (6 bases). The CDR3 extends over 15 amino acids. Germline CDR1 reads LGHNA; CDR2 reads YNFKEQ. V lost 0 bases to trimming and J lost 3 bases, with 12 bases between them. DNA of the CDR3: TGTGCCAGCAGCCAAGATGGAGGGTTGGGCTACGAGCAGTACTTC. As protein: CASSQDGGLGYEQYF.

This clonotype was observed a few times. J is TRBJ1-1 and V is TRBV5-6, with TRBD1 identical over 8 bases. The ends lost 4 bases at V and 5 bases at J; junction bases unmatched: 16. This CDR3 is 17 amino acids long. Germline V gene data show CDR1 as SGHDT and CDR2 as YYEEEE. The CDR3 nucleotides are TGTGCCAGCAGCCGATTCTCAGGGGGCGCAAAGAAAACTGAAGCTTTCTTT. Residues: CASSRFSGGAKKTEAFF.

This clonotype was detected many times. The chain has TRBV29-1 and TRBJ1-2; weak D call: TRBD1 (5 bases). Trimming cost V 0 bases and J 7 bases, with 9 bases left between them. Germline values: CDR1 SQVTM, CDR2 ANQGSEA. This CDR3 has 12 amino acids. CDR3 sequence reads: CSVEDRGLGYTF. Here the CDR3 DNA reads TGCAGCGTTGAAGATAGGGGACTTGGCTACACCTTC.

The chain employs TRBV5-4 and TRBJ2-3; TRBD2 aligns across 11 bases. With 0 bases clipped from V and 2 bases from J, the junction kept 8 bases outside the gene matches. The CDR3 is 18 residues long. Looked up from germline, CDR1 is SGHNT and CDR2 is YYREEE (reference sequence). The CDR3 region is CASSLGLAGGRDTDTQYF. Here the CDR3 DNA reads TGTGCCAGCAGCTTGGGGCTAGCGGGGGGCCGAGACACAGATACGCAGTATTTT.

This sequence joins TRBV10-3 and TRBJ1-2; D gene uncertain. The germline V gene has CDR1 ENHRY and CDR2 SYGVKD. The CDR3 extends over 15 amino acids. Trimming shortened V by 0 bases and J by 2 bases, and 10 bases separated the two germline ends. DNA of the CDR3: TGTGCCATCAGTGAGTCGACGGGTACCAACTATGGCTACACCTTC. This sequence encodes CAISESTGTNYGYTF.

This clonotype was recorded many times. V is TRBV29-1 and J is TRBJ2-1; D is uncertain. Trimming pared 3 bases from V and 8 bases from J, leaving 14 bases between. The CDR3 spans 13 residues. Germline V gene sequence: CDR1 SQVTM, CDR2 ANQGSEA. CDR3 bases: TGCAGCGTTGATGGGGAACAGATCGATGAGCAGTTCTTC. Protein: CSVDGEQIDEQFF.

This clonotype has more than one count but fewer than ten. The chain combines TRBV29-1 with TRBJ1-1; D possibly corresponds to TRBD1 (5 bases). Germline assignment: CDR1 SQVTM and CDR2 ANQGSEA. Trimming cost V 6 bases and J 11 bases, with 16 bases left between them. The CDR3 contains 11 residues. CDR3 protein: CSVRDGRWAFF. The CDR3 coding sequence is TGCAGCGTCCGGGACGGTCGATGGGCTTTCTTT.

This clonotype has at least ten counts. The chain carries TRBV6-6 and TRBJ1-4, with D uncertain. Trimming left V 0 bases short and J 1 base short, with 6 bases between. The CDR3 covers 15 residues. Germline CDR1 MNHNY, CDR2 SVGAGI (reference sequence). As DNA, the CDR3 is TGTGCCAGCAGTTACTCCGAGTTAACTAATGAAAAACTGTTTTTT. This gives the protein CASSYSELTNEKLFF.

At least ten counts were recorded for this clonotype. The chain couples TRBV12-3 or TRBV12-4 to TRBJ2-1; perhaps TRBD1 as D (5 bases). Trimming cost V 6 bases and J 12 bases, with 21 bases left between them. The CDR3 sequence is 14 residues long. The CDR3 here is CASSVLRGMWSQFF. The DNA for the CDR3 is TGTGCCAGCAGCGTTTTAAGGGGCATGTGGTCGCAGTTCTTC.

This clonotype was picked up many times. The chain joins TRBV20-1 to TRBJ2-7; 7 bases are a match to TRBD1. Germline assignment: CDR1 DFQATT and CDR2 SNEGSKA (reference sequence). The J segment lost 3 bases and the V segment lost 1 base, leaving 3 bases of the junction unmatched. This CDR3 comprises 13 residues. The CDR3 is CSARAWDSYEQYF. The CDR3 DNA reads TGCAGTGCTAGAGCATGGGACAGCTACGAGCAGTACTTC.

This clonotype was seen many times. The rearrangement joins TRBV29-1 to TRBJ2-6; D call uncertain. Trimming removed 6 bases at V and 1 base at J, with 4 bases between. The CDR3 is 12 residues long. The V gene's germline CDR1 is SQVTM and CDR2 ANQGSEA. CDR3 protein: CSVDSGANVLTF. The CDR3 DNA is TGCAGCGTGGATTCTGGGGCCAACGTCCTGACTTTC. The full variable domain, in which reference TRBV29-1 and TRBJ2-6 provide the parts outside the CDR3, is SAVISQKPSRDICQRGTSLTIQCQVDSQVTMMFWYRQQPGQSLTLIATANQGSEATYESGFVIDKFPISRPNLTFSTLTVSNMSPEDSSIYLCSVDSGANVLTFGAGSRLTVL.